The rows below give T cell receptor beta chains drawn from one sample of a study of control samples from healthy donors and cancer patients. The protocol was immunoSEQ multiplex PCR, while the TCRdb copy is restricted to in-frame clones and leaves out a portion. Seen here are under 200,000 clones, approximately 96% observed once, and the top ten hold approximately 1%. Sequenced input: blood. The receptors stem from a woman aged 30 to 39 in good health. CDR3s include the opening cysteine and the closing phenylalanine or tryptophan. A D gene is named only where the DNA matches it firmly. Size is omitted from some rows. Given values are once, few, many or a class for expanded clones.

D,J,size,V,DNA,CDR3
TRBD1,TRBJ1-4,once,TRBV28,TGTGCCAGCAGTTTAGGAGGGCAGGGGGAAGGGAAACTGTTTTTT,CASSLGGQGEGKLFF
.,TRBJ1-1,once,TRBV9,TGTGCCAGCAGCGCCACAGGAGCGAACACTGAAGCTTTCTTT,CASSATGANTEAFF
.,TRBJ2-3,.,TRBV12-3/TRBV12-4,TGTGCCAGCCTGGGGTCGTGGACAGATACGCAGTATTTT,CASLGSWTDTQYF
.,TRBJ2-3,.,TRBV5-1,TGCGCCAGCAGCTTGGCTCCAGCCAATCGGGCGGATACGCAGTATTTT,CASSLAPANRADTQYF
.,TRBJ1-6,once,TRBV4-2,TGTGCCAGCAGCCGGGGGACTCGACAGGATAATTCACCCCTCCACTTT,CASSRGTRQDNSPLHF
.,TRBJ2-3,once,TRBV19,TGTGCCAGTAGTATGGGCTGGGCTAGCACAGATACGCAGTATTTT,CASSMGWASTDTQYF
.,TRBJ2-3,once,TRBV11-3,TGTGCCAGCAGCCCAGGTCTTGGGTTCAAGATGGGGGATACGCAGTATTTT,CASSPGLGFKMGDTQYF
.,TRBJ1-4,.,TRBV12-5,TGTGCTAGTGGTTTGGGGCCTTGGATGCCTGAAAAACTGTTTTTT,CASGLGPWMPEKLFF
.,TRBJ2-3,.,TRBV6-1,TGTGCCAGCAGGCCAGGGACCTGGGCGCAGTATTTT,CASRPGTWAQYF
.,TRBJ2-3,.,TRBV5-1,TGCGCCAGCAGCTCGGGACTCAGCTCAAGGACAGATACGCAGTATTTT,CASSSGLSSRTDTQYF
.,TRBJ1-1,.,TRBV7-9,TGTGCCAGCAGCTTAGTGGCAGGGCCGAGGGGAGCTTTCTTT,CASSLVAGPRGAFF
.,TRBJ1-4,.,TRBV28,TGTGCCAGCAGTTTAAGACAGCCCCTTGAAAAACTGTTTTTT,CASSLRQPLEKLFF
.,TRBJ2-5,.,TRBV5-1,TGCGCCAGCAGCACGTACTTACAGGGCCAAGAGACCCAGTACTTC,CASSTYLQGQETQYF
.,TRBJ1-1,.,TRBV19,TGTGCCAGTAGTTTCCTCCTCCGGTTAGGGGCTGAAGCTTTCTTT,CASSFLLRLGAEAFF
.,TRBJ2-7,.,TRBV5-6,TGTGCCAGCAGCTCCCTCCGCAACCGGCCAAAGGATGAGCAGTACTTC,CASSSLRNRPKDEQYF
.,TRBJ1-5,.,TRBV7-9,TGTGCCAGCAGCCTTGAGGGCAGGCAGCCCCAGCATTTT,CASSLEGRQPQHF
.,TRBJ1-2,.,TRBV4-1,TGCGCCAGCAGCCAGCCTAGCTACTGGGGCTACACCTTC,CASSQPSYWGYTF
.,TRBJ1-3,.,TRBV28,TGTGCCAGCAGTTTTCTGCGCTCTGGAAACACCATATATTTT,CASSFLRSGNTIYF
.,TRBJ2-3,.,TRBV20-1,TGCAGTGCTAGTAGGGGCACAGATACGCAGTATTTT,CSASRGTDTQYF
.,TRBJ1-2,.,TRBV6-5,TGTGCCAGCAGTTACTCTGGAGAGAGCTATGGCTACACCTTC,CASSYSGESYGYTF
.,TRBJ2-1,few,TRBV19,TGTGCCAGTAGTATACTTCCAGGGTGGGATAATGAGCAGTTCTTC,CASSILPGWDNEQFF
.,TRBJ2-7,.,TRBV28,TGTGCCAGCAGTTTAGTTTCTGGATCCTACGAGCAGTACTTC,CASSLVSGSYEQYF
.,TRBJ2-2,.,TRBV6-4,TGTGCCAGCAGTGACAGGGAGACCGGGGAGCTGTTTTTT,CASSDRETGELFF
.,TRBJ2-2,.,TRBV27,TGTGCCAGCAGTATGGGACGTAACACCGGGGAGCTGTTTTTT,CASSMGRNTGELFF
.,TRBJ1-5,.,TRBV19,TGTGCCAGTAGTATCGGGCCAGGGAGCAATCAGCCCCAGCATTTT,CASSIGPGSNQPQHF
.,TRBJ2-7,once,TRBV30,TGTGCCTGGAGTGTACAGGCTAGCGCCTACTACGAGCAGTACTTC,CAWSVQASAYYEQYF
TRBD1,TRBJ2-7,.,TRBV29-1,TGCAGCATACGGGACAGCGATTTTTCCATCGAGCAGTACTTC,CSIRDSDFSIEQYF
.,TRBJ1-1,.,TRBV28,TGTGCCAGCACCACCGGATCCGGGGACACTGAAGCTTTCTTT,CASTTGSGDTEAFF
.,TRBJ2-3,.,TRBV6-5,TGTGCCAGCTCCCCCGGGGGCGCAACTACAGATACGCAGTATTTT,CASSPGGATTDTQYF
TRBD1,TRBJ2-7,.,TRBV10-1,TGCGCCAGCAGCTGGGGACAGGGCTACGAGCAGTACTTC,CASSWGQGYEQYF
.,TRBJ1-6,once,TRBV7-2,TGTGCCAGCAGCTTACGGGCCAGTAGTTCACCCCTCCACTTT,CASSLRASSSPLHF
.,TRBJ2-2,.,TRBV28,TGTGCCAGCAGTTTCGCCTTGCTAAACACCGGGGAGCTGTTTTTT,CASSFALLNTGELFF
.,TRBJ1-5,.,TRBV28,TGTGCCAGCACCTTGGCAGGGGAGAATCAGCCCCAGCATTTT,CASTLAGENQPQHF
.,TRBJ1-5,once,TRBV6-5,TGTGCCAGCGGGTCCCCTCGGAGCGGACAGCCCCAGCATTTT,CASGSPRSGQPQHF
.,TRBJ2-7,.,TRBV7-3,TGTGCCAGCAGCTTACTTCCAGGGGCCTACGAGCAGTACTTC,CASSLLPGAYEQYF
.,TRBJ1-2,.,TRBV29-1,TGCAGCGTTGAAGGGTACGGGGTGGACTATGGCTACACCTTC,CSVEGYGVDYGYTF
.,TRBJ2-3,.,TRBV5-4,TGTGCCAGCAGCTATGGGGCTGCTACGCAGTATTTT,CASSYGAATQYF
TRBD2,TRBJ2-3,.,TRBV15,TGTGCCACCAGCAGAGGGACTAGCGGGGGAGCAGATACGCAGTATTTT,CATSRGTSGGADTQYF
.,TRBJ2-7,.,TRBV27,TGTGCCAGCAACCCAGGCCACTCCTACGAGCAGTACTTC,CASNPGHSYEQYF
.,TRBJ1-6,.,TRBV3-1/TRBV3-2,TGTGCCAGCAGCCAAGTTGGTATCCATAATTCACCCCTCCACTTT,CASSQVGIHNSPLHF
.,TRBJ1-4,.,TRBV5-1,TGCGCCAGCAGCCCACAGGCAACTAATGAAAAACTGTTTTTT,CASSPQATNEKLFF
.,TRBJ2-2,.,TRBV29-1,TGCAGCGTTGGCGGCGACGGGGAGCTGTTTTTT,CSVGGDGELFF
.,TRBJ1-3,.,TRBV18,TGTGCCAGCTCACCGAGGGGTCCTGGAAACACCATATATTTT,CASSPRGPGNTIYF
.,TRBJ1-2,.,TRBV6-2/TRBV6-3,TGTGCCAGCAGTTACGGTCAGGGAGGCTATGGCTACACCTTC,CASSYGQGGYGYTF
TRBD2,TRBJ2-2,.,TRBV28,TGTGCCAGCAGCCCGGCTGGGACTAGCATCACCGGGGAGCTGTTTTTT,CASSPAGTSITGELFF
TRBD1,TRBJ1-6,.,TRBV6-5,TGTGCCAGCACCCCCCGAGGGACAGCAAATTCACCCCTCCACTTT,CASTPRGTANSPLHF
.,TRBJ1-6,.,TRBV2,TGTGCCAGCAGTGACCTGATTAGGGTGAATTCACCCCTCCACTTT,CASSDLIRVNSPLHF
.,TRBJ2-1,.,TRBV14,TGTGCCAGCAGCCAGTGGCAGGGAAGCTACAATGAGCAGTTCTTC,CASSQWQGSYNEQFF
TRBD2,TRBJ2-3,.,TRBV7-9,TGTGCCAGCAGCTTTGGACTAGCGGGGGAGACCGCAGATACGCAGTATTTT,CASSFGLAGETADTQYF
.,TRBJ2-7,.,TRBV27,TGTGCCAGCAAAAGACGAGGACAGAGTTACTCCTACGAGCAGTACTTC,CASKRRGQSYSYEQYF
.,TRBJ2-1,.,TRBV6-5,TGTGCCAGCAGTAACCAGATTGAGCAGTTCTTC,CASSNQIEQFF
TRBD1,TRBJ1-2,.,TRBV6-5,TGTGCCAGCAGTTACTTCGGGGACAGGGGCTATGGCTACACCTTC,CASSYFGDRGYGYTF
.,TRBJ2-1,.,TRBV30,TGTGCCTGGAGTGTAGGAGGCTCCTACAATGAGCAGTTCTTC,CAWSVGGSYNEQFF
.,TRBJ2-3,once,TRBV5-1,TGCGCCAGCCGCGGGGCGTCAGATACGCAGTATTTT,CASRGASDTQYF